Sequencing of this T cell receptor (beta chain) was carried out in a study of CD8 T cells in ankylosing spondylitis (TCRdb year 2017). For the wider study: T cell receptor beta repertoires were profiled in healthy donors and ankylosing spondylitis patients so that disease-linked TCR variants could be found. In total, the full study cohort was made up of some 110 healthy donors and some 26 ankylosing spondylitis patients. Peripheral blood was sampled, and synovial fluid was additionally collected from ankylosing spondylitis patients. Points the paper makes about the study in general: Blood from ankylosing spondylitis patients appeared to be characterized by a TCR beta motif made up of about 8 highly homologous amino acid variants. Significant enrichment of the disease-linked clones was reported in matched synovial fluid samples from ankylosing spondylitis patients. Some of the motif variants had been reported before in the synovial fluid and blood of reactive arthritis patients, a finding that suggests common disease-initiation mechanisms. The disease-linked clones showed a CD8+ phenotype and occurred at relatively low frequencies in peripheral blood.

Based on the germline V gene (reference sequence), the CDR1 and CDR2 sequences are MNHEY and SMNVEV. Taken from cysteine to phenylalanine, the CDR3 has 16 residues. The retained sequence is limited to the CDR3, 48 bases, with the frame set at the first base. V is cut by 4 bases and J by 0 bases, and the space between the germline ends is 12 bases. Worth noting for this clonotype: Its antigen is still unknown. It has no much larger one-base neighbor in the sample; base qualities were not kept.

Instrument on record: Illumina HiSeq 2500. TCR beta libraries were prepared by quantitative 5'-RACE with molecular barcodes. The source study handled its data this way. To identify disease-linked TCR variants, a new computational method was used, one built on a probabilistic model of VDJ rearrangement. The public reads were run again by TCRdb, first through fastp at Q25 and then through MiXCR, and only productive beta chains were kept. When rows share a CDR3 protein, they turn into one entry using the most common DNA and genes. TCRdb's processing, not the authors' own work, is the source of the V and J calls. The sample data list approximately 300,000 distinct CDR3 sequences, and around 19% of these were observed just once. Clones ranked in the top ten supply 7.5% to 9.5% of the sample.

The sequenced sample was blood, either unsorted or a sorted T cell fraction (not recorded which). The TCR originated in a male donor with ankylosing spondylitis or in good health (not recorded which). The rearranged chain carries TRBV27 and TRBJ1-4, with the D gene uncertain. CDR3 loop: CASSYYSGTTNEKLFF. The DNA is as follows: TGTGCCAGCAGTTATTATTCCGGGACAACTAATGAAAAACTGTTTTTT.